The 24 T cell receptor beta chains below all came from one sample that was sequenced in a study of cytomegalovirus exposure and HLA in healthy donors. Clones were sequenced by immunoSEQ multiplex PCR, and TCRdb holds only the in-frame ones, with some missing. Of about 71,000 clones in the sample, roughly 94% were seen once. Sequencing was carried out using PBMCs. These receptors originate from a young man in good health and CMV-seropositive.

The rearrangement uses TRBV5-6 and TRBJ1-1; 7 positions match TRBD1. The germline gives CDR1 SGHDT, CDR2 YYEEEE. This CDR3 has 15 residues. Trimming at V came to 4 bases and at J to 0 bases, leaving 6 bases not matched to a gene. The CDR3 is CASSVGDRMNTEAFF. CDR3 nucleotides: TGTGCCAGCAGCGTGGGGGACAGAATGAACACTGAAGCTTTCTTT.

The chain joins TRBV28 to TRBJ1-1; D may be TRBD1 (5 bases). With 6 bases removed from V and 1 base from J, the gap between germline ends came to 12 bases. This CDR3 spans 14 amino acids. CDR1 MDHEN and CDR2 SYDVKM come from the germline V gene. The CDR3 region is CASRSKGQNTEAFF. As DNA, the CDR3 is TGTGCCAGCAGATCCAAGGGGCAGAACACTGAAGCTTTCTTT.

In this sample, this clone turned up once. The gene calls are TRBV25-1 and TRBJ1-4; 7 bases map to TRBD1. Unmatched junction bases numbered 0, after V lost 1 base and J lost 4 bases. Germline V CDR1 and CDR2: MGHDK, SYGVNS. This CDR3 has 14 residues. The CDR3 DNA sequence: TGTGCCAGCAGTGAATCAGGGGGTAATGAAAAACTGTTTTTT. Translated, it gives CASSESGGNEKLFF.

This chain connects TRBV19 to TRBJ1-1; D is unresolved. Trimming took off 9 bases at V and 0 bases at J, with 11 bases between the two ends. This CDR3 has 13 residues. The germline gives CDR1 LNHDA, CDR2 SQIVND (reference sequence). CDR3 DNA: TGTGCCAGCAGCGTGTTTGTGAACACTGAAGCTTTCTTT. This sequence encodes CASSVFVNTEAFF.

This chain joins TRBV5-1 and TRBJ1-2; D is perhaps TRBD1 (5 bases). This CDR3 spans 15 amino acids. Germline loops: CDR1 SGHRS, CDR2 YFSETQ. V dropped 4 bases and J dropped 4 bases, with 17 bases sitting between them. The DNA of the CDR3 is TGCGCCAGCAGCGGTGGAGGGACGGCCCTCTATGGCTACACCTTC. Its translation: CASSGGGTALYGYTF.

This sequence joins TRBV5-1 and TRBJ2-5; weak D call: TRBD1 (6 bases). The CDR3 runs to 16 residues. Per the germline V gene, CDR1 is SGHRS and CDR2 is YFSETQ. Trimming stripped 1 base from V and 3 bases from J, with 16 bases between. The CDR3 DNA sequence: TGCGCCAGCAGCTTGCTGTATGGGGGCAGGGAAGAGACCCAGTACTTC. It encodes CASSLLYGGREETQYF.

This clone was recorded only once. The genes are TRBV11-2 and TRBJ2-7, with 11 positions matching TRBD1. The CDR3 is made up of 15 amino acids. The ends lost 6 bases at V and 3 bases at J; junction bases unmatched: 7. Germline V CDR1 and CDR2: SGHAT, FQNNGV. CDR3 in DNA: TGTGCCAGCAGGAAAACCGGGACAGGGGGCTACGAGCAGTACTTC. This codes for CASRKTGTGGYEQYF. Using reference TRBV11-2 and TRBJ2-7 for the parts outside the CDR3, the full variable domain is EAGVAQSPRYKIIEKRQSVAFWCNPISGHATLYWYQQILGQGPKLLIQFQNNGVVDDSQLPKDRFSAERLKGVDSTLKIQPAKLEDSAVYLCASRKTGTGGYEQYFGPGTRLTVT.

This clone has a single count. The J gene is TRBJ1-1, the V gene TRBV29-1; 7 bases are a match to TRBD1. V shed 6 bases, J shed 2 bases, and the junction held 6 bases outside the gene matches. The CDR3 spans 13 residues. CDR1 and CDR2 (germline): SQVTM, ANQGSEA. The CDR3 reads CSVKTGVNTEAFF. The CDR3 bases are TGCAGCGTAAAAACAGGGGTTAACACTGAAGCTTTCTTT.

The genes are TRBV28 and TRBJ1-1, with 9 nucleotides matching TRBD1. Germline V CDR1 and CDR2: MDHEN, SYDVKM. Losses at the gene ends were 3 bases for V and 2 bases for J; bases not matched to a gene: 10. The CDR3 loop spans 17 amino acids. The CDR3 region is CASSLSGTGRPNTEAFF. The DNA for the CDR3 is TGTGCCAGCAGTTTGTCCGGGACAGGGAGACCAAACACTGAAGCTTTCTTT.

The V gene is TRBV6-1, the J gene TRBJ2-7; D remains unclear. The V end was cut by 5 bases, the J end by 2 bases, with 13 bases between. The germline CDR1 and CDR2 sequences are MNHNS and SASEGT. The CDR3 spans 14 residues. The CDR3 reads CASSIQSGPYEQYF. CDR3 DNA sequence: TGTGCCAGCAGTATACAGTCTGGCCCCTACGAGCAGTACTTC.

CDR3 bases: TGTGCCAGCAGCGTAGCGGTCATCACAGATACGCAGTATTTT. It translates to CASSVAVITDTQYF. The chain couples TRBV9 to TRBJ2-3; no clear D gene. CDR1 and CDR2 from the germline V gene are SGDLS and YYNGEE. The CDR3 runs to 14 residues. The ends were cut back, 0 bases at V and 2 bases at J, with 7 bases in the middle. Filled out from reference TRBV9 and TRBJ2-3, the complete variable domain reads DSGVTQTPKHLITATGQRVTLRCSPRSGDLSVYWYQQSLDQGLQFLIQYYNGEERAKGNILERFSAQQFPDLHSELNLSSLELGDSALYFCASSVAVITDTQYFGPGTRLTVL.

The chain uses TRBV6-4 and TRBJ1-1, with a tentative D call TRBD1 (5 bases). Deletions cut 3 bases from V and 10 bases from J, with 9 bases between. Looked up from germline, CDR1 is MRHNA and CDR2 is SNTAGT. There are 11 residues in the CDR3. The CDR3 bases are TGTGCCAGCAGTGAGGGGGGGTCAGCTTTCTTT. This gives the protein CASSEGGSAFF.

This chain connects TRBV6-4 to TRBJ1-5, with TRBD1 as a possible D gene (6 bases). The ends were cut back, 4 bases at V and 4 bases at J, with 8 bases in the middle. This CDR3 region has 13 residues. Germline V gene lookup returns CDR1 MRHNA and CDR2 SNTAGT. The CDR3 reads CASSVDRNQPQHF. CDR3 sequence (DNA): TGTGCCAGCAGTGTTGACAGGAATCAGCCCCAGCATTTT.

The gene calls are TRBV5-1 and TRBJ2-7; 7 bases are shared with TRBD2. Germline CDR1 reads SGHRS; CDR2 reads YFSETQ. The V and J ends lost 7 bases and 0 bases, in that order; junction bases with no gene match: 10. This CDR3 region has 15 residues. The CDR3 is CASSPAGGSSYEQYF. Written as DNA, the CDR3 is TGCGCCAGCTCCCCGGCGGGCGGGAGCTCCTACGAGCAGTACTTC.

J is TRBJ2-3 and V is TRBV7-9; maybe TRBD2 (6 bases). Trimming shortened V by 1 base and J by 0 bases, and 11 bases separated the two germline ends. Germline V CDR1 and CDR2: SEHNR, FQNEAQ (reference sequence). This CDR3 has 16 residues. Here the CDR3 DNA reads TGTGCCAGCAGCTTAGTCACGGGACTTAGCACAGATACGCAGTATTTT. Protein sequence: CASSLVTGLSTDTQYF.

The chain joins TRBV5-1 to TRBJ2-3, with 14 bases fitting TRBD2. The CDR3 extends over 20 amino acids. The V and J ends lost 4 bases and 3 bases, in that order; junction bases with no gene match: 16. Germline V gene lookup returns CDR1 SGHRS and CDR2 YFSETQ. For the CDR3, the DNA is TGCGCCAGCAGCACGTCATTAGGACTAGCGGGGGGCAAAGGGACAGATACGCAGTATTTT. This codes for CASSTSLGLAGGKGTDTQYF. The variable domain in full, completed from reference TRBV5-1 and TRBJ2-3, reads KAGVTQTPRYLIKTRGQQVTLSCSPISGHRSVSWYQQTPGQGLQFLFEYFSETQRNKGNFPGRFSGRQFSNSRSEMNVSTLELGDSALYLCASSTSLGLAGGKGTDTQYFGPGTRLTVL.

The chain combines TRBV10-3 with TRBJ1-1, with D unclear. Germline V CDR1 and CDR2: ENHRY, SYGVKD. Between the trimmed V and J ends, which lost 4 bases and 4 bases, there was a span of 13 bases. The CDR3 is 14 residues long. CDR3 sequence reads: CAISGGSRSTEAFF. The DNA of the CDR3 is TGTGCCATCAGTGGCGGATCTCGGAGCACTGAAGCTTTCTTT.

The J gene is TRBJ2-7, the V gene TRBV28; 8 nucleotides align to TRBD1. After removal of 6 bases from V and 3 bases from J, the junction contained 10 bases not matched to a gene. Per the germline V gene, CDR1 is MDHEN and CDR2 is SYDVKM. The CDR3 loop spans 15 amino acids. CDR3 in DNA: TGTGCCAGCAGCGCCCTCATCGACAGGGGCTACGAGCAGTACTTC. Protein: CASSALIDRGYEQYF. The full variable domain, rest sourced from reference TRBV28 and TRBJ2-7, is DVKVTQSSRYLVKRTGEKVFLECVQDMDHENMFWYRQDPGLGLRLIYFSYDVKMKEKGDIPEGYSVSREKKERFSLILESASTNQTSMYLCASSALIDRGYEQYFGPGTRLTVT.

The chain uses TRBV28 and TRBJ2-7; 12 bases line up with TRBD2. V lost 7 bases to trimming and J lost 1 base; unmatched junction nucleotides: 8. This CDR3 region has 16 residues. Germline V gives CDR1 MDHEN, CDR2 SYDVKM. The CDR3 nucleotides read TGTGCCAGCATCGGGGCCGGACTAGCGGGATCCTACGAGCAGTACTTC. Translation gives CASIGAGLAGSYEQYF.

The chain employs TRBV10-3 and TRBJ2-5, with a possible D match to TRBD2 (6 bases). The germline V and J ends were trimmed by 6 bases and 3 bases, with 8 bases remaining between them. Germline CDR1 reads ENHRY; CDR2 reads SYGVKD. CDR3 length: 12 residues. Here the CDR3 reads CAISGGEETQYF. The CDR3 nucleotides are TGTGCCATCAGCGGCGGGGAAGAGACCCAGTACTTC.

The V and J genes are TRBV6-5 and TRBJ2-3; possible D gene TRBD2, 5 bases. The V and J ends lost 4 bases and 0 bases respectively, with 8 bases between them. Germline CDR1 reads MNHEY; CDR2 reads SVGAGI. The CDR3 totals 14 residues. CDR3 DNA: TGTGCCAGCAGTTTCAGGACTAGCACAGATACGCAGTATTTT. Translating gives CASSFRTSTDTQYF.

V gene TRBV10-2 combines with J gene TRBJ2-3, with TRBD2 identical over 9 bases. Germline V lookup: CDR1 WSHSY, CDR2 SAAADI. The J segment lost 4 bases and the V segment lost 1 base, leaving 3 bases of the junction unmatched. This CDR3 comprises 15 residues. The CDR3 DNA sequence: TGCGCCAGCAGTGAGTTGGGACTAGCCGCAGATACGCAGTATTTT. This codes for CASSELGLAADTQYF.

The V and J genes are TRBV6-1 and TRBJ2-7; 8 bases fit TRBD1. The CDR3 has 14 residues. V lost 5 bases to trimming and J lost 9 bases; unmatched junction nucleotides: 12. Germline values: CDR1 MNHNS, CDR2 SASEGT. CDR3 nucleotides: TGTGCCAGCAGTCGATCTGGACAGGGCATCACGCAGTACTTC. Translating gives CASSRSGQGITQYF.

This rearrangement joins TRBV28 to TRBJ2-7, with D possibly matching TRBD2 (6 bases). This CDR3 has 13 amino acids. The V end lost 7 bases, the J end lost 2 bases, and 12 bases lay between the germline ends. In germline, CDR1 is MDHEN, CDR2 SYDVKM. CDR3 sequence: CASNGGNPYEQYF. For the CDR3, the DNA is TGTGCCAGCAATGGAGGGAACCCCTACGAGCAGTACTTC. Combining the CDR3 with reference TRBV28 and TRBJ2-7 gives the whole variable domain DVKVTQSSRYLVKRTGEKVFLECVQDMDHENMFWYRQDPGLGLRLIYFSYDVKMKEKGDIPEGYSVSREKKERFSLILESASTNQTSMYLCASNGGNPYEQYFGPGTRLTVT.